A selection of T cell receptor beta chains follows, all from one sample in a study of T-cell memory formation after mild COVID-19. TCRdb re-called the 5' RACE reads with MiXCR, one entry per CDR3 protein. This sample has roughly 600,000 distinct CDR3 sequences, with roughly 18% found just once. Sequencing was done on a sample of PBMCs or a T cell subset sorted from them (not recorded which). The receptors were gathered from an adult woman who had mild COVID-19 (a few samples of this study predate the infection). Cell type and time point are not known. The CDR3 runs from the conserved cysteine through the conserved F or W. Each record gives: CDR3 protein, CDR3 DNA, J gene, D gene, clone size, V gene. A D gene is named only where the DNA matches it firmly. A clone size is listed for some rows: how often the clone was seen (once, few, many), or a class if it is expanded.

CDR3 protein: CASSPTGTSGGLADTQYF; CDR3 DNA: TGTGCCAGCAGCCCAACCGGGACTAGCGGGGGGTTGGCAGATACGCAGTATTTT; J gene: TRBJ2-3; D gene: TRBD2; clone size: few; V gene: TRBV7-2
CDR3 protein: CATSDHGRLHTDTQYF; CDR3 DNA: TGTGCCACCAGTGATCACGGACGGCTGCACACAGATACGCAGTATTTT; J gene: TRBJ2-3; D gene: .; clone size: .; V gene: TRBV24-1
CDR3 protein: CASSSIPGQMNNSPLHF; CDR3 DNA: TGTGCCAGCAGCTCCATTCCGGGACAGATGAATAATTCACCCCTCCACTTT; J gene: TRBJ1-6; D gene: TRBD1; clone size: .; V gene: TRBV5-5
CDR3 protein: CATSRVRTGIANTGELFF; CDR3 DNA: TGTGCCACCAGTCGCGTGCGGACAGGGATCGCGAACACCGGGGAGCTGTTTTTT; J gene: TRBJ2-2; D gene: TRBD1; clone size: .; V gene: TRBV24-1
CDR3 protein: CASSEQREAYNEQFF; CDR3 DNA: TGTGCCAGCAGTGAACAACGGGAGGCCTACAATGAGCAGTTCTTC; J gene: TRBJ2-1; D gene: TRBD2; clone size: .; V gene: TRBV6-4
CDR3 protein: CASSQDREYTEAFF; CDR3 DNA: TGTGCCAGCAGCCAAGACAGGGAGTACACTGAAGCTTTCTTT; J gene: TRBJ1-1; D gene: .; clone size: .; V gene: TRBV4-2
CDR3 protein: CASSQPSLRDRGTEAFF; CDR3 DNA: TGCGCCAGCAGCCAACCCTCGCTCCGGGACAGGGGTACTGAAGCTTTCTTT; J gene: TRBJ1-1; D gene: TRBD1; clone size: .; V gene: TRBV4-1
CDR3 protein: CASSEAGNQPQHF; CDR3 DNA: TGTGCCAGCAGTGAAGCCGGGAATCAGCCCCAGCATTTT; J gene: TRBJ1-5; D gene: .; clone size: .; V gene: TRBV2
CDR3 protein: CASSEPGQGYYEQYF; CDR3 DNA: TGCGCCAGCAGCGAACCGGGACAGGGATACTACGAGCAGTACTTC; J gene: TRBJ2-7; D gene: TRBD1; clone size: .; V gene: TRBV5-1
CDR3 protein: CASGHSPGQTYGYTF; CDR3 DNA: TGTGCCAGCGGACACAGTCCGGGACAGACCTATGGCTACACCTTC; J gene: TRBJ1-2; D gene: TRBD1; clone size: .; V gene: TRBV12-3/TRBV12-4
CDR3 protein: CASTSNYEQYF; CDR3 DNA: TGTGCCAGCACCAGCAACTACGAGCAGTACTTC; J gene: TRBJ2-7; D gene: .; clone size: .; V gene: TRBV6-6
CDR3 protein: CASSLARGREETQYF; CDR3 DNA: TGTGCCAGCAGCTTAGCGAGGGGACGAGAAGAGACCCAGTACTTC; J gene: TRBJ2-5; D gene: .; clone size: many; V gene: TRBV7-6
CDR3 protein: CASSYGGGARGDTQYF; CDR3 DNA: TGTGCCAGCAGTTACGGCGGGGGGGCCCGGGGAGATACGCAGTATTTT; J gene: TRBJ2-3; D gene: TRBD2; clone size: .; V gene: TRBV6-5
CDR3 protein: CASSLGREGFYEQYF; CDR3 DNA: TGTGCCAGCAGCTTGGGGAGGGAGGGCTTCTACGAGCAGTACTTC; J gene: TRBJ2-7; D gene: TRBD2; clone size: few; V gene: TRBV7-9
CDR3 protein: CASSQGQLAFF; CDR3 DNA: TGTGCCAGCTCACAGGGACAGTTAGCTTTCTTT; J gene: TRBJ1-1; D gene: TRBD1; clone size: many; V gene: TRBV18
CDR3 protein: CASSLGLGGVLEQYF; CDR3 DNA: TGTGCCAGCAGCTTGGGACTCGGGGGTGTACTCGAGCAGTACTTC; J gene: TRBJ2-7; D gene: .; clone size: .; V gene: TRBV7-2
CDR3 protein: CATSSAGDQETQYF; CDR3 DNA: TGTGCCACCAGCTCGGCCGGCGATCAAGAGACCCAGTACTTC; J gene: TRBJ2-5; D gene: .; clone size: few; V gene: TRBV15
CDR3 protein: CASSHESGQGDEKLFF; CDR3 DNA: TGCGCCAGCAGCCACGAATCGGGACAGGGGGATGAAAAACTGTTTTTT; J gene: TRBJ1-4; D gene: TRBD1; clone size: few; V gene: TRBV4-1
CDR3 protein: CASSLRGGRETQYF; CDR3 DNA: TGTGCCAGCAGTTTAAGGGGGGGCAGAGAGACCCAGTACTTC; J gene: TRBJ2-5; D gene: .; clone size: many; V gene: TRBV12-3/TRBV12-4
CDR3 protein: CASSVVPSGTANEQFF; CDR3 DNA: TGTGCCAGCAGCGTAGTGCCTAGCGGGACCGCCAATGAGCAGTTCTTC; J gene: TRBJ2-1; D gene: TRBD2; clone size: once; V gene: TRBV9
CDR3 protein: CASSQGSIGGYTF; CDR3 DNA: TGTGCCAGCAGCCAAGGATCGATAGGTGGCTACACCTTC; J gene: TRBJ1-2; D gene: .; clone size: .; V gene: TRBV9
CDR3 protein: CASSLEEGIGTDTQYF; CDR3 DNA: TGCGCCAGCAGCCTAGAGGAGGGTATCGGAACAGATACGCAGTATTTT; J gene: TRBJ2-3; D gene: .; clone size: .; V gene: TRBV4-1
CDR3 protein: CASRVADTSTDTQYF; CDR3 DNA: TGTGCCAGCCGGGTAGCAGACACTAGCACAGATACGCAGTATTTT; J gene: TRBJ2-3; D gene: .; clone size: few; V gene: TRBV5-4
CDR3 protein: CSAEGTGDWDSEQFF; CDR3 DNA: TGCAGTGCTGAAGGGACAGGGGATTGGGACAGTGAGCAGTTCTTC; J gene: TRBJ2-1; D gene: TRBD1; clone size: many; V gene: TRBV20-1
CDR3 protein: CASSLGDQGSEAFF; CDR3 DNA: TGCGCCAGCAGCTTGGGGGACCAGGGGTCTGAAGCTTTCTTT; J gene: TRBJ1-1; D gene: .; clone size: few; V gene: TRBV5-1
CDR3 protein: CSANPRTDNTEAFF; CDR3 DNA: TGCAGTGCTAACCCCCGGACAGATAACACTGAAGCTTTCTTT; J gene: TRBJ1-1; D gene: .; clone size: few; V gene: TRBV20-1
CDR3 protein: CASSLGGARAETQYF; CDR3 DNA: TGTGCCAGCAGCTTAGGGGGGGCGAGGGCAGAGACCCAGTACTTC; J gene: TRBJ2-5; D gene: .; clone size: many; V gene: TRBV7-2
CDR3 protein: CASGSGMDNEQFF; CDR3 DNA: TGTGCCTCCGGGTCGGGGATGGACAATGAGCAGTTCTTC; J gene: TRBJ2-1; D gene: .; clone size: few; V gene: TRBV7-9
CDR3 protein: CASSLAVRGTANTEAFF; CDR3 DNA: TGTGCCAGCAGTTTAGCAGTGCGGGGGACAGCGAACACTGAAGCTTTCTTT; J gene: TRBJ1-1; D gene: TRBD1; clone size: few; V gene: TRBV12-3/TRBV12-4
CDR3 protein: CASSLAQEDEQFF; CDR3 DNA: TGTGCCAGCAGCTTAGCGCAGGAGGATGAGCAGTTCTTC; J gene: TRBJ2-1; D gene: .; clone size: many; V gene: TRBV7-6
CDR3 protein: CASIQIAGGWDTQYF; CDR3 DNA: TGTGCCAGCATACAAATAGCGGGAGGGTGGGATACGCAGTATTTT; J gene: TRBJ2-3; D gene: TRBD2; clone size: few; V gene: TRBV7-2
CDR3 protein: CAISAAGQGIRDEQFF; CDR3 DNA: TGTGCCATCAGTGCGGCCGGACAGGGGATTAGGGATGAGCAGTTCTTC; J gene: TRBJ2-1; D gene: TRBD1; clone size: .; V gene: TRBV10-3
CDR3 protein: CASSLERGPFF; CDR3 DNA: TGTGCCAGCAGTTTGGAGCGTGGTCCGTTCTTC; J gene: TRBJ2-1; D gene: .; clone size: .; V gene: TRBV12-3/TRBV12-4
CDR3 protein: CASSLAGAVNYGYTF; CDR3 DNA: TGTGCCAGCAGCTTAGCAGGGGCTGTAAACTATGGCTACACCTTC; J gene: TRBJ1-2; D gene: .; clone size: .; V gene: TRBV7-9
CDR3 protein: CASSQDRDYGYTF; CDR3 DNA: TGTGCCAGCAGCCAAGATCGTGACTATGGCTACACCTTC; J gene: TRBJ1-2; D gene: .; clone size: .; V gene: TRBV4-2
CDR3 protein: CASSYGQGPGNTIYF; CDR3 DNA: TGTGCCAGCAGTTATGGGCAGGGCCCTGGAAACACCATATATTTT; J gene: TRBJ1-3; D gene: .; clone size: few; V gene: TRBV6-5
CDR3 protein: CASSPRAGLQETQYF; CDR3 DNA: TGTGCCAGCTCACCAAGGGCGGGCCTCCAAGAGACCCAGTACTTC; J gene: TRBJ2-5; D gene: .; clone size: .; V gene: TRBV18
CDR3 protein: CASSQVTGGFYEQYF; CDR3 DNA: TGTGCCAGCAGCCAAGTTACAGGAGGCTTCTACGAGCAGTACTTC; J gene: TRBJ2-7; D gene: .; clone size: few; V gene: TRBV3-1
CDR3 protein: CASSANRDRGLAKNIQYF; CDR3 DNA: TGCGCCAGCAGCGCAAACCGGGACAGGGGGCTAGCCAAAAACATTCAGTACTTC; J gene: TRBJ2-4; D gene: TRBD1; clone size: .; V gene: TRBV5-1
CDR3 protein: CASSSQGGLSYEQYF; CDR3 DNA: TGTGCCAGCAGCTCACAGGGAGGGCTCTCCTACGAGCAGTACTTC; J gene: TRBJ2-7; D gene: .; clone size: few; V gene: TRBV7-9
CDR3 protein: CASSNGGTEAFF; CDR3 DNA: TGTGCCAGTAGTAACGGGGGAACTGAAGCTTTCTTT; J gene: TRBJ1-1; D gene: .; clone size: few; V gene: TRBV19